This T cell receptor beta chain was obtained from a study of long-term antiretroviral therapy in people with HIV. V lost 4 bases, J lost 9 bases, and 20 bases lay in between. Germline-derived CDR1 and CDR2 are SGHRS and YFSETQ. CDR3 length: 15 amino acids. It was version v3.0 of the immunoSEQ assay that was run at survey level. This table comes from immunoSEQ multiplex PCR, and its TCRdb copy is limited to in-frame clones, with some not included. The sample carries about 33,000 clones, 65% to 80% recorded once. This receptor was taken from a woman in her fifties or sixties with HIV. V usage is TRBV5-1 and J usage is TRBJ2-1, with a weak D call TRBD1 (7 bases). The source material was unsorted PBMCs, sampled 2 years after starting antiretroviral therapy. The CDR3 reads CASSLRRGRGGEQFF. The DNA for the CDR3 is TGCGCCAGCAGCCTCCGGAGGGGGCGGGGTGGTGAGCAGTTCTTC.